The clone carrying this T cell receptor beta chain turned up a few times. Its cognate antigen is unknown. TCRdb ran MiXCR on the 5' RACE reads and lists one entry per CDR3 protein. The data show about 4,900 distinct CDR3 sequences, with 20% to 25% seen just once and 7.5% to 10% held by the top ten. The source of the sample is a study of spatial heterogeneity in lung cancer. Points from the study as a whole: Mutation counts in tumors were tracked by counts of expanded intratumoral alpha and beta TCRs.

The sample's time point: sample taken at primary tumor resection. Trimming removed 0 bases at V and 4 bases at J, with 15 bases between. The germline V gene encodes CDR1 SGDLS and CDR2 YYNGEE. CDR3 length equals 16 residues. The starting material was lung tumor tissue, obtained at surgery. This TCR came from a male donor with early-stage non-small cell lung cancer. This chain joins TRBV9 and TRBJ2-3; D remains unclear. CDR3 coding DNA: TGTGCCAGCAGCGTAGGAGGCTCCCTAAAGGCAGATACGCAGTATTTT. Protein product: CASSVGGSLKADTQYF.